Below are 5 T cell receptor beta chains sequenced from a single sample in a study of blood T cells in healthy people across ages. A second PCR, run for roughly 6 to 11 cycles, used a sample-barcoded 5' primer plus a J-beta primer mix. Each CDR3 protein is one row after TCRdb ran MiXCR on the 5' RACE reads. The data hold roughly 1,100,000 distinct CDR3 sequences, with 25% observed a single time. The same specimen was also included in a second study, on T cells of mothers and their children.

Specimen: blood. These receptors were collected from a girl aged 2 to 9 in good health.

The rearrangement uses TRBV10-3 and TRBJ1-4, with 9 bases matching TRBD1. The CDR3 is 14 amino acids. After removal of 5 bases from V and 8 bases from J, the junction contained 6 bases not matched to a gene. In germline, CDR1 is ENHRY, CDR2 SYGVKD. The CDR3 here is CAISSGQGNEKLFF. The CDR3 DNA is TGTGCCATCAGTTCTGGACAGGGGAACGAAAAACTGTTTTTT.

This clonotype was recorded a few times. The chain joins TRBV29-1 to TRBJ1-1; the D gene is possibly TRBD1 (5 bases). This CDR3 is 11 amino acids long. The germline V gene encodes CDR1 SQVTM and CDR2 ANQGSEA. V was pared by 1 base and J by 10 bases, with 10 bases between. CDR3 nucleotides: TGCAGCGTTGAAGGGGAGGGGTTAGCTTTCTTT. As protein: CSVEGEGLAFF.

This sequence joins TRBV6-1 and TRBJ1-2, with D maybe TRBD1 (5 bases). Germline V CDR1 and CDR2: MNHNS, SASEGT. Trimming cost V 1 base and J 4 bases, with 13 bases left between them. The CDR3 totals 15 residues. The CDR3, as DNA: TGTGCCAGCAGTGAAGTCCGACAGACCCTCTATGGCTACACCTTC. Its protein product is CASSEVRQTLYGYTF.

This clonotype was observed a handful of times. The chain links TRBV20-1 to TRBJ2-1; D is possibly TRBD1 or TRBD2 (5 bases each). The J call is uncertain, as TRBJ2-5 better fits the DNA end. The CDR3 length is 20 residues. Germline V gene sequence: CDR1 DFQATT, CDR2 SNEGSKA (reference sequence). CDR3 sequence reads: CSARDGHLMASEAIQETQYF. The CDR3, as DNA: TGCAGTGCTAGAGATGGACACCTAATGGCCTCGGAGGCGATCCAAGAGACCCAGTACTTC.

CDR3 sequence (DNA): TGTGCCAGCAGTCCTCGACAGGGAGGCAAAAACATTCAGTACTTC. Translated, it gives CASSPRQGGKNIQYF. This sequence joins TRBV28 and TRBJ2-4, with D maybe TRBD1 (7 bases). V was shortened by 5 bases and J by 3 bases, with 14 bases between the two germline ends. Germline V CDR1 and CDR2: MDHEN, SYDVKM. The CDR3 loop spans 15 amino acids. The full variable domain, with the rest looked up from reference TRBV28 and TRBJ2-4, is DVKVTQSSRYLVKRTGEKVFLECVQDMDHENMFWYRQDPGLGLRLIYFSYDVKMKEKGDIPEGYSVSREKKERFSLILESASTNQTSMYLCASSPRQGGKNIQYFGAGTRLSVL.